A selection of T cell receptor beta chains follows, all from one sample in a study of beta chain features in type 1 diabetes. The table came from immunoSEQ multiplex PCR; TCRdb's copy has only in-frame clones and leaves some out. There are about 340,000 clones in the sample; 7% to 9% occur only once, and 0.44% lies in the top ten. The specimen sequenced was central memory CD4+ T cells from blood. The source of these receptors is a woman in her late teens or twenties in good health. CDR3s include the opening cysteine and the closing phenylalanine or tryptophan.

j_gene: TRBJ1-1; v_gene: TRBV10-3; CDR3aa: CAIGKAQNTEAFF
j_gene: TRBJ2-5; v_gene: TRBV7-8; CDR3aa: CASSQGRGGGSETQYF
j_gene: TRBJ1-1; v_gene: TRBV28; CDR3aa: CASIDRTNTEAFF
j_gene: TRBJ2-3; v_gene: TRBV18; CDR3aa: CASSPRGDSTDTQYF
j_gene: TRBJ2-7; v_gene: TRBV5-6; CDR3aa: CASSLTGLGNEQYF
j_gene: TRBJ2-1; v_gene: TRBV5-4; CDR3aa: CASSQGRHNEQFF
j_gene: TRBJ2-7; v_gene: TRBV10-3; CDR3aa: CAISLEGGLFEQYF
j_gene: TRBJ2-5; v_gene: TRBV5-4; CDR3aa: CASSLRLAGAETQYF
j_gene: TRBJ2-2; v_gene: TRBV11-2; CDR3aa: CASSQTVNTGELFF
j_gene: TRBJ2-7; v_gene: TRBV5-1; CDR3aa: CASRLQGSTYEQYF
j_gene: TRBJ1-5; v_gene: TRBV15; CDR3aa: CATSNRDGLLQPQHF
j_gene: TRBJ1-1; v_gene: TRBV27; CDR3aa: CASSLSWLGPTAEAFF
j_gene: TRBJ2-1; v_gene: TRBV14; CDR3aa: CASSQLGLAGRNEQFF
j_gene: TRBJ2-7; v_gene: TRBV7-2; CDR3aa: CASRGRAYEQYF
j_gene: TRBJ2-2; v_gene: TRBV4-2; CDR3aa: CASSQDRAPNTGELFF
j_gene: TRBJ2-7; v_gene: TRBV27; CDR3aa: CASSFGASGSPYEQYF
j_gene: TRBJ2-3; v_gene: TRBV18; CDR3aa: CASSPPGQGYGTQYF
j_gene: TRBJ1-3; v_gene: TRBV9; CDR3aa: CASSGSQGTGNTIYF
j_gene: TRBJ2-7; v_gene: TRBV5-1; CDR3aa: CASSTTSASSYEQYF
j_gene: TRBJ2-4; v_gene: TRBV4-2; CDR3aa: CASSLLPTGNIQYF
j_gene: TRBJ2-1; v_gene: TRBV5-4; CDR3aa: CASSFWGNNEQFF
j_gene: TRBJ2-7; v_gene: TRBV4-2; CDR3aa: CASSQGLATGSYEQYF
j_gene: TRBJ2-7; v_gene: TRBV18; CDR3aa: CASSPTAQKTYEQYF
j_gene: TRBJ1-5; v_gene: TRBV6-6; CDR3aa: CASSYPARGRLQPQHF
j_gene: TRBJ2-5; v_gene: TRBV7-9; CDR3aa: CASSSTGTGVETQYF
j_gene: TRBJ2-7; v_gene: TRBV10-1; CDR3aa: CASMRDASYEQYF
j_gene: TRBJ2-1; v_gene: TRBV28; CDR3aa: CASSLASGMVDEQFF
j_gene: TRBJ2-3; v_gene: TRBV6-1; CDR3aa: CASSPPGQKYSTQYF
j_gene: TRBJ2-3; v_gene: TRBV7-9; CDR3aa: CASSSSVSTDTQYF
j_gene: TRBJ2-7; v_gene: TRBV18; CDR3aa: CASSPNSGPDEQYF
j_gene: TRBJ2-1; v_gene: TRBV7-9; CDR3aa: CASSPRGLPGNEQFF
j_gene: TRBJ2-3; v_gene: TRBV11-1; CDR3aa: CASSPLLAGVSTDTQYF
j_gene: TRBJ1-1; v_gene: TRBV5-1; CDR3aa: CASSLNGEAFF
j_gene: TRBJ2-7; v_gene: TRBV18; CDR3aa: CASSPLGDGHEQYF
j_gene: TRBJ2-5; v_gene: TRBV5-1; CDR3aa: CASRGRANDLETQYF
j_gene: TRBJ2-1; v_gene: TRBV7-2; CDR3aa: CASRPTPAGNEQFF